The sequence of this T cell receptor (beta chain) was determined in a study of blood T cells in healthy people across ages. Germline V lookup: CDR1 SNHLY, CDR2 FYNNEI. This CDR3 comprises 14 residues. The V gene lost 3 bases and the J gene lost 7 bases, with 15 bases spanning the gap. Overall study results and limits: Across samples, TCR beta diversity tracked strongly with naive T cell percentage. Possibly confounding the expanded clonotype changes was the fact that donor CMV status was unknown.

Points on this clonotype: Antigen: not known.

Through a sample-barcoded 5' primer and a J-beta primer mix, a second PCR was run for roughly 7 to 12 cycles. MiXCR was run by TCRdb on the 5' RACE reads, yielding one entry per CDR3 protein. The table records some 850,000 distinct CDR3 sequences, about 26% of them present only once. These data also featured in a second study, about T cells of mothers and their children. From that second work: All donors were healthy and Caucasian; they were three mothers and their six children. Overlap in related mother-child pairs always slightly exceeded unrelated pairs, never significantly.

The TCR was taken from a boy younger than 18 in good health. This chain links TRBV2 with TRBJ2-5; the D is unclear. Material for sequencing was blood. The CDR3 sequence: CASSEAPLSGTQYF. DNA of the CDR3: TGTGCCAGCAGTGAGGCTCCTCTAAGTGGGACCCAGTACTTC.